The clone carrying this T cell receptor (beta chain) has more than one count but fewer than ten. Its antigen is still unknown. The source of the sample is a study of T cell repertoires in cytomegalovirus infection. Looking at the study overall: HLA-B-restricted CMV epitopes that are well studied, plus recently identified HLA-C-restricted ones, were used by the study.

Using its own MiXCR run on the reads, TCRdb lists one record per CDR3 protein. This table holds a few hundred thousand distinct CDR3 sequences, roughly 42% found once. V dropped 4 bases and J dropped 5; count of bases not matched to a gene: 3. The CDR3 length is 13 residues. Overall study results and limits: Individuals carrying CMV plus the relevant HLA were identified by cumulative frequency of public TCR beta families.

The rearrangement uses TRBV12-3 or TRBV12-4 and TRBJ2-3; 7 bases are a match to TRBD2. The receptor's source is a human donor in good health (CMV status not recorded). Some clones in this sample may be carry-over from other donors' samples. This material consisted of cultured PBMCs, taken from culture after CMV antigen stimulation. The CDR3, as DNA: TGTGCCAGCAGTTCGACTAGCCAAGATACGCAGTATTTT. Encoded protein: CASSSTSQDTQYF.